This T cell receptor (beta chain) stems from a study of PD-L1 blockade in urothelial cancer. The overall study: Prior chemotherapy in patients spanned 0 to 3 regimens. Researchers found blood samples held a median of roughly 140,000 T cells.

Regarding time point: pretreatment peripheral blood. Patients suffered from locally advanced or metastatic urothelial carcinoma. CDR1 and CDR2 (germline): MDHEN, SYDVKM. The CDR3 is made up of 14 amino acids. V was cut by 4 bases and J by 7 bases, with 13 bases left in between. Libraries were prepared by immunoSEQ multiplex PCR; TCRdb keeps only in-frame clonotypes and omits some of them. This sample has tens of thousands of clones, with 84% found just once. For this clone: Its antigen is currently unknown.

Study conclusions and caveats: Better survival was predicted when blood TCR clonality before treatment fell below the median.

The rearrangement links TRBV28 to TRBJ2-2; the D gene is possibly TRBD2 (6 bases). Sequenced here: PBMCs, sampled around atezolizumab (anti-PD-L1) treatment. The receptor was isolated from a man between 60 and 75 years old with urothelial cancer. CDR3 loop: CASSSWGEVGELFF. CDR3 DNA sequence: TGTGCCAGCAGTTCCTGGGGGGAAGTCGGGGAGCTGTTTTTT.